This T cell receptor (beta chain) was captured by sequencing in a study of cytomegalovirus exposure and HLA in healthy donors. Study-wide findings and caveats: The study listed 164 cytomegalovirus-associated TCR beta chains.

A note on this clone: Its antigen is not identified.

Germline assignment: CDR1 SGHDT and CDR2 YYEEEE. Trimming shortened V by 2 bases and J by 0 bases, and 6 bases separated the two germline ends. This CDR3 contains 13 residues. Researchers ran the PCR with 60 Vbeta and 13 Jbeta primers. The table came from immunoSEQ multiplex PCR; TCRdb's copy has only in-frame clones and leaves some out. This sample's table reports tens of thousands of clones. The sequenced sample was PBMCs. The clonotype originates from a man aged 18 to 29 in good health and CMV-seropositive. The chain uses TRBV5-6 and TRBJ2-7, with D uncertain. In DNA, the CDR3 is TGTGCCAGCAGCTTCGGTTCCTCCTACGAGCAGTACTTC. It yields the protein CASSFGSSYEQYF. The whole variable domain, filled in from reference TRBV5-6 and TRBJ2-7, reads DAGVTQSPTHLIKTRGQQVTLRCSPKSGHDTVSWYQQALGQGPQFIFQYYEEEERQRGNFPDRFSGHQFPNYSSELNVNALLLGDSALYLCASSFGSSYEQYFGPGTRLTVT.